The rows below give T cell receptor beta chains drawn from one sample of a study of T cells after yellow fever vaccination. TCRdb reprocessed the 5' RACE reads via MiXCR and lists one record per CDR3 protein. Of about 310,000 distinct CDR3 sequences detected, approximately 3.8% appear once; the ten largest clones hold roughly a quarter. This specimen was PBMCs, taken on the day of the yellow fever booster vaccination. These receptor sequences come from a man aged 18 to 30 who received the YFV17D yellow fever vaccine. CDR3s include the opening cysteine and the closing phenylalanine or tryptophan. Each record gives: V gene, clone size, CDR3 protein. Expanded clones get a size class; other rows say once, few or many, or leave the size out.

TRBV7-2 | many | CASSLEGYIHF
TRBV12-3/TRBV12-4 | - | CASSVVAGATEAFF
TRBV12-3/TRBV12-4 | few | CASPRPGPNTGELFF
TRBV5-4 | few | CASSPGVDRNTEAFF
TRBV7-9 | - | CASSSGVRGPEKPNTEAFF
TRBV5-5 | many | CASRDNEQFF
TRBV11-2 | many | CASSFFATDTQYF
TRBV4-1 | few | CASSVAGVSQPQHF
TRBV11-2 | - | CASSPPGSAKLAKNIQYF
TRBV20-1 | few | CSARDRPGLGQPQHF
TRBV24-1 | few | CATSRGTPYNSPLHF
TRBV10-3 | - | CAISERRDGYTF
TRBV12-5 | few | CASGSPVGRGYTF
TRBV7-9 | many | CASSFAGGQETQYF
TRBV11-2 | - | CASSGTELYRVYGYTF
TRBV11-2 | many | CASSAGQGGYTF
TRBV18 | few | CASSPSSTRQETQYF
TRBV9 | many | CASSVRGFRADTQYF
TRBV5-1 | few | CASSLGQGSGYTF
TRBV4-2 | - | CASSQESHSTDTQYF
TRBV29-1 | many | CSVGKAPGSGANVLTF
TRBV6-1 | few | CASKSEKNQPQHF